This TCR beta chain was recovered during a study of T cells in pancreatic ductal adenocarcinoma. Repertoires were generated with immunoSEQ multiplex PCR, while TCRdb's copy carries only in-frame clones and drops some. The repertoire consists of thousands of clones, with approximately 72% occurring once and the leading ten covering roughly 14%. Selected pancreatic ductal adenocarcinoma patients had undergone surgery without neoadjuvant therapy. General study results and limits: Blood had more productive templates and roughly 7.5-fold more unique clonotypes than tumor. No significant tumor-blood clonality difference; means were about 0.1 and 0.07. Comparisons of tumor and blood clonality may show falsely lower tumor diversity.

Note on this clone: Its matching antigen is unknown.

CDR3 length: 19 residues. V was trimmed by 0 bases and J by 0 bases, leaving 15 bases between them. From germline, CDR1 is MNHEY and CDR2 SMNVEV (reference sequence). The rearrangement links TRBV27 to TRBJ2-6; maybe TRBD2 (5 bases). The source material was pancreatic tumor tissue. The TCR originated in a human donor with pancreatic ductal adenocarcinoma. The CDR3 loop is CASSLSTGRGSSGANVLTF. The CDR3 coding sequence is TGTGCCAGCAGTTTATCCACTGGACGGGGAAGCTCTGGGGCCAACGTCCTGACTTTC.